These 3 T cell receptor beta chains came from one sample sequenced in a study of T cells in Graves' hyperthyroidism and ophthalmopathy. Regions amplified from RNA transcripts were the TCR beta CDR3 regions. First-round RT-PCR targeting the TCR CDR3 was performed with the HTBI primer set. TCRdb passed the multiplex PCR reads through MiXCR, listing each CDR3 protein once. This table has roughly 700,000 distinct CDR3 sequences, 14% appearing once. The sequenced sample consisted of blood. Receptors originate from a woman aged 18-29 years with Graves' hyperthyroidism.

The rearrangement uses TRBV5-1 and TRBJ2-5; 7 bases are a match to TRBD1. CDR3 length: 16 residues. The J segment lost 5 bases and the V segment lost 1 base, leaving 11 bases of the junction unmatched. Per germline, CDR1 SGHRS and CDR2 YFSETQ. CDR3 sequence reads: CASSLTVTGSGETQYF. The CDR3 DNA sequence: TGCGCCAGCAGCTTGACGGTGACAGGGTCGGGGGAGACCCAGTACTTC.

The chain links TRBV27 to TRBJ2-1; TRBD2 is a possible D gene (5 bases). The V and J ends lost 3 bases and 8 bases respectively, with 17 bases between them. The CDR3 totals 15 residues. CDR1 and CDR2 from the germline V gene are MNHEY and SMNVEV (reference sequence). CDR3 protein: CASSFGGPRVYEQFF. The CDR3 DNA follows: TGTGCCAGCAGTTTCGGCGGGCCGAGAGTGTATGAGCAGTTCTTC.

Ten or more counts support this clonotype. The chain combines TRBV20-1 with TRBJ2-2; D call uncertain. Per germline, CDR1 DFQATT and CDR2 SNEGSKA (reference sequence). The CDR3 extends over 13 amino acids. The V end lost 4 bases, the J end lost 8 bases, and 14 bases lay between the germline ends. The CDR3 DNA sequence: TGCAGTGCTAAGAAGATCGCGGCTGGGGAGCTGTTTTTT. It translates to CSAKKIAAGELFF.